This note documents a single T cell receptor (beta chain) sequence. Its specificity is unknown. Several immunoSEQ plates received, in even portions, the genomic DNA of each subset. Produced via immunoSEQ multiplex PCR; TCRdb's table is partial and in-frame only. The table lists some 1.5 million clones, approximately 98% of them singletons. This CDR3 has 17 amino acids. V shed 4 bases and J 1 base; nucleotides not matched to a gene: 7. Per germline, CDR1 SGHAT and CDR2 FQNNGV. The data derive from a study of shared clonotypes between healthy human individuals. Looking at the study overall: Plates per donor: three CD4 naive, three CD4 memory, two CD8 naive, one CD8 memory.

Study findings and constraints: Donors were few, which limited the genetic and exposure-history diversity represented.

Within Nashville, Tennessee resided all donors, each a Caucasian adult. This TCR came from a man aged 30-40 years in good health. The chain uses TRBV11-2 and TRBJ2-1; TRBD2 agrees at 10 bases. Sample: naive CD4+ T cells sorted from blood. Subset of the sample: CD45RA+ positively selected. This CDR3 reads CASSSDLLAGSYNEQFF. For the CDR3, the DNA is TGTGCCAGCAGCTCCGACCTACTAGCGGGATCCTACAATGAGCAGTTCTTC.